Reported below is one TCR beta chain. From germline, CDR1 is MNHNS and CDR2 SASEGT. The V gene end was trimmed by 6 bases and the J gene end by 4 bases; junction bases not matched to a gene: 4. There are 14 residues in the CDR3. These data are taken from a study of technical replicates of blood from a few donors. Produced via immunoSEQ multiplex PCR; TCRdb's table is partial and in-frame only. The sample includes about 100,000 clones, around 95% of them seen just once. Sequences were obtained from T cells isolated from PBMCs. The genes are TRBV6-1 and TRBJ2-7, with 12 bases lining up with TRBD2. This TCR derives from a human donor in good health. Written as DNA, the CDR3 is TGTGCCAGCAGGACCGGGACTAGCGGGTACGAGCAGTACTTC. Its protein is CASRTGTSGYEQYF.